This is a list of T cell receptor beta chains from one sample in a study of cytomegalovirus exposure and HLA in healthy donors. The assay was immunoSEQ multiplex PCR, and TCRdb's table has in-frame clones only and misses some. Seen here are approximately 150,000 clones, approximately 67% observed once, and the top ten hold less than 5%. Material: PBMCs. These receptors were taken from a woman between 18 and 30 years old in good health and CMV-seropositive. Each CDR3 is given without its conserved first and last residue. A row's size may be missing; if present it is once, few, many or a size class.

-,TRBV5-1,TRBJ2-1,ASSLGAGGSSYNEQF
-,TRBV7-6,TRBJ2-1,ASSSLAFFSNEQF
-,TRBV6-5,TRBJ1-4,ASSRDRGQEKLF
-,TRBV6-5,TRBJ1-4,ASSYSRGTGAGKLF
-,TRBV6-6,TRBJ1-2,ASSYLTGAHYGYS
-,TRBV30,TRBJ1-6,AWSVSSPLH
-,TRBV7-6,TRBJ2-1,ASSPLLGTSGTYNEQF
few,TRBV28,TRBJ2-3,ASTRTSGFLDAPTPYTDTQY
-,TRBV5-8,TRBJ2-7,ASSSSEGRGNYEQY
few,TRBV19,TRBJ2-6,ASSYSSGANVLT
-,TRBV6-1,TRBJ1-1,ASSDTWGPGGMNTEAF
-,TRBV11-3,TRBJ2-1,ASSPNVAGGNEQF
-,TRBV13,TRBJ1-4,ASSSRAVGEEKLF
-,TRBV27,TRBJ2-3,ASSYLAGRGTDTQY
-,TRBV15,TRBJ1-1,ATSSFTGVDTEAF
-,TRBV6-5,TRBJ1-2,ASRLDRGGGYT